These 24 T cell receptor beta chains came from one sample sequenced in a study of identical twins. MiXCR was run by TCRdb on the 5' RACE reads, yielding one entry per CDR3 protein. The repertoire holds under 300,000 distinct CDR3 sequences, with over 13% as singletons. The sample comprised memory (CD45RO+) T cells sorted from blood. The receptor set was obtained from a woman aged 18 to 35 in good health.

The V gene is TRBV7-2, the J gene TRBJ2-1; D is uncertain. The V gene's germline CDR1 is SGHTA and CDR2 FQGNSA. This CDR3 spans 16 amino acids. V was cut by 5 bases and J by 2 bases, with 16 bases left in between. This CDR3 reads CASSKDAPGAYNEQFF. DNA of the CDR3: TGTGCCAGCAGCAAGGACGCCCCTGGGGCCTACAATGAGCAGTTCTTC.

The V gene is TRBV7-2, the J gene TRBJ2-5; D ambiguous. CDR1 is SGHTA, CDR2 FQGNSA, per germline. V was trimmed by 5 bases and J by 1 base, leaving 11 bases between them. The CDR3 runs to 14 residues. DNA for the CDR3: TGTGCCAGCAGCCTCAGGAATCGCCAAGAGACCCAGTACTTC. This gives the protein CASSLRNRQETQYF.

This clonotype was picked up a small number of times. The CDR3: CASSAFYGQGATGELFF. The CDR3 DNA is TGTGCCAGCAGCGCCTTTTACGGACAGGGGGCGACCGGGGAGCTGTTTTTT. V and J are TRBV27 and TRBJ2-2; 11 bases fit TRBD1. This CDR3 is built from 17 residues. J was trimmed by 5 bases and V by 6 bases; bases with no gene match: 11. Germline values: CDR1 MNHEY, CDR2 SMNVEV (reference sequence).

The gene calls are TRBV29-1 and TRBJ2-4, with 7 bases matching TRBD1. The J segment lost 4 bases and the V segment lost 7 bases, leaving 7 bases of the junction unmatched. The V gene's germline CDR1 is SQVTM and CDR2 ANQGSEA. This CDR3 has 13 amino acids. CDR3 sequence reads: CSAFSGQKNIQYF. CDR3 bases: TGCAGCGCTTTCTCGGGACAGAAAAACATTCAGTACTTC.

The sample holds many counts of this clonotype. The chain uses TRBV4-2 and TRBJ1-1; D call uncertain. Germline values: CDR1 LGHNA, CDR2 YNFKEQ. The CDR3 length is 14 residues. Trimming left V 2 bases short and J 8 bases short, with 15 bases between. This chain's CDR3 is CASSQPPGAREAFF. For the CDR3, the DNA is TGTGCCAGCAGCCAACCGCCAGGTGCGAGGGAAGCTTTCTTT.

This clonotype was seen just once. The V and J genes are TRBV20-1 and TRBJ1-4; 7 nucleotides line up with TRBD1. V gave up 6 bases and J gave up 2 bases; unmatched junction bases: 9. In germline, CDR1 is DFQATT, CDR2 SNEGSKA (reference sequence). The length of the CDR3 is 15 residues. The CDR3 DNA sequence: TGCAGTGCCAAGCGCGGAGGGGGCACTAATGAAAAACTGTTTTTT. Encoded protein: CSAKRGGGTNEKLFF.

This clonotype was counted ten times or more. This chain links TRBV5-1 with TRBJ2-7; 10 bases align to TRBD2. The CDR3 has 16 amino acids. With V trimmed by 4 bases and J by 6 bases, 13 bases remained unmatched. CDR1 and CDR2 (germline): SGHRS, YFSETQ. The CDR3 is CASSPLLAGGPTEQYF. As DNA, the CDR3 is TGCGCCAGCAGCCCTCTGTTAGCGGGAGGCCCCACCGAGCAGTACTTC.

The gene calls are TRBV2 and TRBJ1-2, with D perhaps matching TRBD1 (5 bases). Germline CDR1 reads SNHLY; CDR2 reads FYNNEI. The germline V and J ends were trimmed by 7 bases and 2 bases, with 8 bases remaining between them. CDR3 size: 12 residues. The CDR3 reads CASTRQNYGYTF. CDR3 nucleotides: TGTGCCAGCACTCGACAGAACTATGGCTACACCTTC.

CDR3 sequence reads: CASSPTGGITEAFF. The CDR3 region has the DNA TGTGCCAGCAGCCCGACCGGGGGAATCACTGAAGCTTTCTTT. The chain joins TRBV7-3 to TRBJ1-1; possible D gene TRBD1, 5 bases. Deletions cut 5 bases from V and 4 bases from J, with 14 bases between. CDR3 length: 14 amino acids. The germline CDR1 and CDR2 sequences are SGHTA and FQGTGA.

The chain links TRBV10-3 to TRBJ2-5; possible D gene TRBD1, 5 bases. Trimming took 6 bases from V and 1 from J, leaving 12 bases between them. The CDR3 contains 14 residues. Germline CDR1 ENHRY, CDR2 SYGVKD. DNA for the CDR3: TGTGCCATCAGCACCGACAGCAGCCAAGAGACCCAGTACTTC. The encoded protein is CAISTDSSQETQYF.

This clonotype occurred many times. The chain employs TRBV29-1 and TRBJ1-2; TRBD1 matches at 10 bases. The CDR3 contains 12 residues. V gave up 7 bases and J gave up 3 bases; unmatched junction bases: 2. From germline, CDR1 is SQVTM and CDR2 ANQGSEA. CDR3 region: CSGGQGDYGYTF. The CDR3 DNA follows: TGCAGCGGAGGACAGGGGGACTATGGCTACACCTTC.

This clonotype has ten or more counts. This chain links TRBV7-9 with TRBJ2-7; either TRBD1 or TRBD2 may fit D (7 bases each). Looked up from germline, CDR1 is SEHNR and CDR2 is FQNEAQ (reference sequence). Between the trimmed V and J ends, which lost 1 base and 5 bases, there was a span of 15 bases. This CDR3 spans 15 amino acids. In DNA, the CDR3 is TGTGCCAGCAGCTTAGGACAGGGAGGGGTCCACGAGCAGTACTTC. This gives the protein CASSLGQGGVHEQYF. Using reference TRBV7-9 and TRBJ2-7 for the parts outside the CDR3, the full variable domain is DTGVSQNPRHKITKRGQNVTFRCDPISEHNRLYWYRQTLGQGPEFLTYFQNEAQLEKSRLLSDRFSAERPKGSFSTLEIQRTEQGDSAMYLCASSLGQGGVHEQYFGPGTRLTVT.

This clonotype showed up many times. DNA of the CDR3: TGTGCCAGCAGCCCTGGAGGAGCGGGAGGGGAGACCCAGTACTTC. Encoded protein: CASSPGGAGGETQYF. The chain has TRBV12-3 or TRBV12-4 and TRBJ2-5; 10 nucleotides align to TRBD2. V gave up 6 bases and J gave up 5 bases; unmatched junction bases: 9. CDR3 size: 15 residues.

The chain links TRBV6-5 to TRBJ1-1; D remains ambiguous. CDR1 and CDR2 from the germline V gene are MNHEY and SVGAGI. There are 13 residues in the CDR3. Trimming removed 4 bases from V and 4 bases from J, with 10 bases in between. The CDR3 DNA reads as TGTGCCAGCAGTTGGGTTAAAGGCACTGAAGCTTTCTTT. Translated, it gives CASSWVKGTEAFF.

This clonotype appeared a few times. The gene calls are TRBV10-3 and TRBJ2-1; TRBD2 matches at 11 bases. Unmatched junction bases numbered 4, after V lost 3 bases and J lost 6 bases. This CDR3 contains 15 residues. Germline CDR1 ENHRY, CDR2 SYGVKD. CDR3 region: CAISDWGTSGNEQFF. CDR3 DNA: TGTGCCATCAGTGATTGGGGGACTAGCGGCAATGAGCAGTTCTTC.

V and J are TRBV6-5 and TRBJ1-4; 9 bases are shared with TRBD1. Germline loops: CDR1 MNHEY, CDR2 SVGAGI. CDR3 length: 14 amino acids. V gave up 2 bases and J gave up 8 bases; unmatched junction bases: 3. CDR3 protein: CASSYGTGPEKLFF. CDR3 in DNA: TGTGCCAGCAGTTACGGGACAGGGCCCGAAAAACTGTTTTTT.

This chain uses TRBV7-9 with TRBJ2-4; D is undetermined. This CDR3 is built from 17 residues. V was shortened by 2 bases and J by 0 bases, with 14 bases between the two germline ends. In germline, CDR1 is SEHNR, CDR2 FQNEAQ (reference sequence). CDR3 coding DNA: TGTGCCAGCAGCTTAAAGGGCGTCGGGCTAGCCAAAAACATTCAGTACTTC. It codes for CASSLKGVGLAKNIQYF.

The sample holds many counts of this clonotype. The rearrangement joins TRBV18 to TRBJ1-1; D might be TRBD1 (6 bases). Germline CDR1 reads KGHSH; CDR2 reads LQKENI. V was cut by 4 bases and J by 0 bases, with 15 bases left in between. The CDR3 is 16 residues long. CDR3 region: CASSRGQKVMNTEAFF. For the CDR3, the DNA is TGTGCCAGCTCACGTGGACAGAAAGTAATGAACACTGAAGCTTTCTTT.

This clonotype was counted between two and nine times. The rearrangement uses TRBV6-1 and TRBJ2-2; D may be TRBD2 (6 bases). CDR1 MNHNS and CDR2 SASEGT come from the germline V gene. V lost 7 bases to trimming and J lost 3 bases, with 12 bases between them. The CDR3 runs to 14 residues. The CDR3 DNA follows: TGTGCCAGCAAGGAGGGGACTTACACCGGGGAGCTGTTTTTT. Translated, it gives CASKEGTYTGELFF.

This rearrangement joins TRBV12-3 or TRBV12-4 to TRBJ2-2; no clear D gene. This CDR3 has 15 amino acids. Trimming stripped 7 bases from V and 0 bases from J, with 12 bases between. For the CDR3, the DNA is TGTGCCAGCAACCCCGACACCGCGAACACCGGGGAGCTGTTTTTT. It yields the protein CASNPDTANTGELFF.

This clonotype was detected a few times. The rearrangement joins TRBV20-1 to TRBJ2-1; 13 positions match TRBD2. The V and J ends lost 6 bases and 5 bases, in that order; junction bases with no gene match: 7. This CDR3 spans 15 amino acids. Germline CDR1 DFQATT, CDR2 SNEGSKA (reference sequence). Here the CDR3 reads CSASGLAGVNNEQFF. Here the CDR3 DNA reads TGCAGTGCCTCCGGACTAGCGGGAGTGAACAATGAGCAGTTCTTC.

This clonotype was picked up a small number of times. The gene calls are TRBV10-2 and TRBJ2-7; TRBD2 aligns across 8 bases. The trim removed 6 bases at V and 6 bases at J, leaving 4 bases unmatched. The CDR3 contains 12 residues. Looked up from germline, CDR1 is WSHSY and CDR2 is SAAADI. This CDR3 is CASRDTSGEQYF. The CDR3 nucleotides are TGCGCCAGCAGGGACACTAGCGGCGAGCAGTACTTC.

This chain links TRBV5-1 with TRBJ2-4; D uncertain. Germline-derived CDR1 and CDR2 are SGHRS and YFSETQ. V lost 4 bases, J lost 1 base, and 9 bases lay in between. CDR3 length: 14 amino acids. Here the CDR3 DNA reads TGCGCCAGCAGCCCAACGGTGGCCAAAAACATTCAGTACTTC. Protein sequence: CASSPTVAKNIQYF. Complete variable domain (other parts from reference TRBV5-1 and TRBJ2-4): KAGVTQTPRYLIKTRGQQVTLSCSPISGHRSVSWYQQTPGQGLQFLFEYFSETQRNKGNFPGRFSGRQFSNSRSEMNVSTLELGDSALYLCASSPTVAKNIQYFGAGTRLSVL.

This clonotype has just one count. The rearrangement uses TRBV10-3 and TRBJ2-7; 9 bases agree with TRBD1. Unmatched junction bases numbered 18, after V lost 6 bases and J lost 0 bases. The CDR3 is 19 residues long. Germline V gives CDR1 ENHRY, CDR2 SYGVKD. CDR3 protein: CAISRAGTGRPNYSYEQYF. CDR3 DNA: TGTGCCATCAGCCGAGCAGGGACAGGGCGACCTAATTACTCCTACGAGCAGTACTTC.